Presented here are 9 T cell receptor beta chains from one specimen sequenced in a study of T cell responses to AZD1222 COVID-19 vaccine. The repertoire was sequenced with immunoSEQ multiplex PCR; TCRdb's copy has only in-frame clones and lacks some. The sample records more than 140,000 clones, under 95% being singletons. Here the sequenced sample was peripheral blood, taken on day 0 of AZD1222 vaccination. The receptors derive from an adult in good health.

Comments on this clone: Distinct nucleotide sequences in the sample also encode this CDR3. The chain employs TRBV28 and TRBJ1-2; unclear D gene. V was pared by 3 bases and J by 3 bases, with 5 bases between. CDR3 length: 12 amino acids. Germline loops: CDR1 MDHEN, CDR2 SYDVKM. This CDR3 is CASSLGYYGYTF. For the CDR3, the DNA is TGTGCCAGCAGTTTGGGCTACTATGGCTACACCTTC.

V and J are TRBV18 and TRBJ2-2; the match to TRBD1 covers 8 bases. CDR1 KGHSH and CDR2 LQKENI come from the germline V gene. V lost 6 bases and J lost 1; bases outside the gene matches: 10. The CDR3 is 17 amino acids. The CDR3 loop reads CASSPYGTGLNTGELFF. CDR3 sequence (DNA): TGTGCCAGCTCGCCGTATGGGACAGGATTGAACACCGGGGAGCTGTTTTTT.

The chain recombines TRBV9 with TRBJ2-2, with D perhaps being TRBD1 or TRBD2 (6 bases each). V shed 4 bases and J shed 3 bases, with 13 bases lying between them. The CDR3 is made up of 15 amino acids. The germline gives CDR1 SGDLS, CDR2 YYNGEE. CDR3 loop: CASSPRGTHTGELFF. The CDR3 DNA sequence: TGTGCCAGCAGCCCACGCGGGACACACACCGGGGAGCTGTTTTTT.

The chain employs TRBV7-9 and TRBJ1-2, with 10 bases that match TRBD1. There are 18 residues in the CDR3. Per germline, CDR1 SEHNR and CDR2 FQNEAQ (reference sequence). J was trimmed by 3 bases and V by 0 bases; bases with no gene match: 10. In nucleotides, the CDR3 is TGTGCCAGCAGCTTAGCGGTTGGGCGGACAGGGGGGCACTATGGCTACACCTTC. Translating gives CASSLAVGRTGGHYGYTF. The full variable domain, rest sourced from reference TRBV7-9 and TRBJ1-2, is DTGVSQNPRHKITKRGQNVTFRCDPISEHNRLYWYRQTLGQGPEFLTYFQNEAQLEKSRLLSDRFSAERPKGSFSTLEIQRTEQGDSAMYLCASSLAVGRTGGHYGYTFGSGTRLTVV.

The chain uses TRBV5-1 and TRBJ2-1; 12 positions match TRBD2. With V trimmed by 6 bases and J by 0 bases, 4 bases remained unmatched. CDR3 size: 16 residues. The germline V gene encodes CDR1 SGHRS and CDR2 YFSETQ. CDR3 in amino acids: CASTKTSGSSYNEQFF. The CDR3 DNA is TGCGCCAGCACCAAGACTAGCGGGAGCTCCTACAATGAGCAGTTCTTC.

The chain carries TRBV11-3 and TRBJ1-1; no definite D call. The CDR3 runs to 14 residues. V was trimmed by 0 bases and J by 7 bases, leaving 12 bases between them. Looked up from germline, CDR1 is SGHNT and CDR2 is YENEEA. CDR3 region: CASSLDLEIDEAFF. CDR3 bases: TGTGCCAGCAGCTTAGATTTAGAAATTGATGAAGCTTTCTTT.

The V and J genes are TRBV11-2 and TRBJ2-7; TRBD2 aligns across 8 bases. Germline V gene lookup returns CDR1 SGHAT and CDR2 FQNNGV. The CDR3 runs to 14 residues. V lost 7 bases, J lost 2 bases, and 7 bases stayed unmatched. The CDR3 loop is CASTAPGRAYEQYF. CDR3 in DNA: TGTGCCAGCACCGCGCCCGGGAGGGCCTACGAGCAGTACTTC. Supplemented by reference TRBV11-2 and TRBJ2-7, the full variable domain reads EAGVAQSPRYKIIEKRQSVAFWCNPISGHATLYWYQQILGQGPKLLIQFQNNGVVDDSQLPKDRFSAERLKGVDSTLKIQPAKLEDSAVYLCASTAPGRAYEQYFGPGTRLTVT.

V and J are TRBV9 and TRBJ2-7; 7 positions match TRBD2. The CDR3 has 13 amino acids. Germline CDR1 SGDLS, CDR2 YYNGEE. J lost 6 bases, V lost 4 bases, and 7 bases had no gene match. CDR3 DNA: TGTGCCAGCAGCCCCCGGGGGGAGGCCGAGCAGTACTTC. The encoded protein is CASSPRGEAEQYF.

The gene calls are TRBV18 and TRBJ2-6; a weak D match, TRBD2 (6 bases). The ends were cut back, 7 bases at V and 3 bases at J, with 19 bases in the middle. The length of the CDR3 is 17 residues. Germline values: CDR1 KGHSH, CDR2 LQKENI. CDR3 residues: CASFTPEGAVGANVLTF. The CDR3 DNA follows: TGTGCCAGCTTCACCCCGGAGGGAGCGGTTGGGGCCAACGTCCTGACTTTC. The full variable domain, its missing parts supplied by reference TRBV18 and TRBJ2-6, is NAGVMQNPRHLVRRRGQEARLRCSPMKGHSHVYWYRQLPEEGLKFMVYLQKENIIDESGMPKERFSAEFPKEGPSILRIQQVVRGDSAAYFCASFTPEGAVGANVLTFGAGSRLTVL.